A single sample is the source of the 20 T cell receptor beta chains below, sequenced in a study of blood T cell repertoires in COVID-19. Sequenced by immunoSEQ multiplex PCR; TCRdb stores in-frame clones only, minus some. The table has a few hundred thousand clones, 70% to 90% seen once; the top ten hold around 3%. The source material was peripheral blood. Source of these receptors: a woman aged 25 to 45 with COVID-19, enrolled during active disease.

This clone was seen only a few times. The gene calls are TRBV5-1 and TRBJ1-3, with D maybe TRBD1 (6 bases). Germline V gives CDR1 SGHRS, CDR2 YFSETQ. There are 15 residues in the CDR3. Trimming took 2 bases from V and 3 from J, leaving 12 bases between them. The DNA for the CDR3 is TGCGCCAGCAGCTTAGGGGGGGCTGTTGGAAACACCATATATTTT. This translates into CASSLGGAVGNTIYF.

CDR3: CASSLGPSVGNEQFF. The CDR3 nucleotides read TGTGCCAGCAGCTTGGGTCCTAGCGTAGGCAATGAGCAGTTCTTC. The chain recombines TRBV5-6 with TRBJ2-1; possible D gene TRBD2, 6 bases. Germline V gives CDR1 SGHDT, CDR2 YYEEEE. The CDR3 contains 15 residues. V dropped 0 bases and J dropped 6 bases, with 13 bases sitting between them.

The chain carries TRBV5-1 and TRBJ1-6; D not certain. Trimming left V 7 bases short and J 8 bases short, with 13 bases between. Germline V gives CDR1 SGHRS, CDR2 YFSETQ. The CDR3 contains 13 residues. In DNA form, the CDR3 reads TGCGCCAGCCGCCCCGAGGCAGATTCACCCCTCCACTTT. This sequence encodes CASRPEADSPLHF. Complete variable domain (other parts from reference TRBV5-1 and TRBJ1-6): KAGVTQTPRYLIKTRGQQVTLSCSPISGHRSVSWYQQTPGQGLQFLFEYFSETQRNKGNFPGRFSGRQFSNSRSEMNVSTLELGDSALYLCASRPEADSPLHFGNGTRLTVT.

The V call is TRBV6-1, the J call TRBJ2-2; D is undetermined. The CDR3 runs 15 residues. CDR1 is MNHNS, CDR2 SASEGT, per germline. V lost 3 bases and J 3 bases, leaving 11 bases between the germline ends. The CDR3 DNA follows: TGTGCCAGCAGTGATAACTACGGCTACACCGGGGAGCTGTTTTTT. It specifies CASSDNYGYTGELFF.

The V gene is TRBV7-2, the J gene TRBJ1-1; maybe TRBD1 (6 bases). The CDR3 has 13 residues. With 5 bases removed from V and 3 bases from J, the gap between germline ends came to 10 bases. Germline assignment: CDR1 SGHTA and CDR2 FQGNSA. CDR3 loop: CASSGQRHTEAFF. CDR3 nucleotides: TGTGCCAGCAGCGGACAGCGTCACACTGAAGCTTTCTTT.

The chain combines TRBV7-2 with TRBJ1-2; 8 bases line up with TRBD1. Losses at the gene ends were 8 bases for V and 3 bases for J; bases not matched to a gene: 8. The CDR3 covers 14 residues. CDR1 and CDR2 from the germline V gene are SGHTA and FQGNSA. The CDR3 coding sequence is TGTGCCAGCGGCCGGGGACAGGAGGACTATGGCTACACCTTC. Protein sequence: CASGRGQEDYGYTF.

This clone came up once. The V and J genes are TRBV5-8 and TRBJ2-3, with 10 bases fitting TRBD2. The germline V gene has CDR1 SGHTS and CDR2 YDEGEE. The V segment lost 3 bases and the J segment 4 bases; nucleotides outside the gene matches: 8. The CDR3 runs 16 residues. CDR3 DNA: TGTGCCAGCAGCTCGGGGACTAGCGCAGTATCAGATACGCAGTATTTT. This encodes CASSSGTSAVSDTQYF.

This clone showed up just a few times. The CDR3 region is CARSFAYPQGAHQPQHF. The CDR3 nucleotides read TGTGCCAGAAGCTTCGCCTATCCACAGGGGGCCCATCAGCCCCAGCATTTT. The chain has TRBV7-5 and TRBJ1-5; TRBD1 is taken as the D call from the table, unchecked against the DNA. TRBV7-5 is assigned pseudogene status. This CDR3 comprises 17 residues.

The chain carries TRBV27 and TRBJ2-3; TRBD1 is a possible D gene (6 bases). The V end lost 6 bases, the J end lost 3 bases, and 13 bases lay between the germline ends. The CDR3 is 14 amino acids. Germline-derived CDR1 and CDR2 are MNHEY and SMNVEV (reference sequence). The CDR3 is CASSVRGGTDTQYF. The CDR3 DNA is TGTGCCAGCAGCGTCCGAGGGGGAACAGATACGCAGTATTTT.

This clone was seen a single time. The chain combines TRBV6-5 with TRBJ2-1; possible D gene TRBD1, 6 bases. This CDR3 contains 16 residues. Trimming pared 0 bases from V and 4 bases from J, leaving 13 bases between. Germline values: CDR1 MNHEY, CDR2 SVGAGI. The CDR3 is CASSYSVGAGYNEQFF. The CDR3, as DNA: TGTGCCAGCAGTTACTCCGTGGGGGCGGGTTACAATGAGCAGTTCTTC.

This chain uses TRBV15 with TRBJ1-2, with D perhaps matching TRBD1 (5 bases). Trimming took off 0 bases at V and 1 base at J, with 9 bases between the two ends. Germline lookup yields CDR1 LNHNV and CDR2 YYDKDF (reference sequence). This CDR3 spans 15 amino acids. The chain's CDR3 is CATSRDLGGNYGYTF. The CDR3 bases are TGTGCCACCAGCAGAGATCTCGGGGGTAACTATGGCTACACCTTC.

The V call is TRBV7-9, the J call TRBJ2-5; 8 bases agree with TRBD1. This CDR3 region has 15 residues. V lost 1 base to trimming and J lost 4 bases; unmatched junction nucleotides: 5. Germline assignment: CDR1 SEHNR and CDR2 FQNEAQ (reference sequence). Written as DNA, the CDR3 is TGTGCCAGCAGCTTAGACTTGGACAGGGCAGAGACCCAGTACTTC. It codes for CASSLDLDRAETQYF.

This clone appeared a single time. V gene TRBV2 combines with J gene TRBJ1-1; no clear D gene. With 5 bases removed from V and 1 base from J, the gap between germline ends came to 11 bases. This CDR3 region has 14 residues. In germline, CDR1 is SNHLY, CDR2 FYNNEI. CDR3 coding DNA: TGTGCCAGCAGTTCGATATCGGGGAACACTGAAGCTTTCTTT. This codes for CASSSISGNTEAFF.

This clone has only one observation. The chain couples TRBV2 to TRBJ2-1; 12 bases fit TRBD2. This CDR3 is built from 18 residues. V lost 6 bases, J lost 2 bases, and 11 bases stayed unmatched. From germline, CDR1 is SNHLY and CDR2 FYNNEI. CDR3 sequence reads: CASRALWASGRAYNEQFF. CDR3 coding DNA: TGTGCCAGCAGGGCCTTATGGGCTAGCGGGAGGGCCTACAATGAGCAGTTCTTC. Together with reference TRBV2 and TRBJ2-1, the CDR3 gives the full variable domain: EPEVTQTPSHQVTQMGQEVILRCVPISNHLYFYWYRQILGQKVEFLVSFYNNEISEKSEIFDDQFSVERPDGSNFTLKIRSTKLEDSAMYFCASRALWASGRAYNEQFFGPGTRLTVL.

The chain combines TRBV9 with TRBJ1-3; possible D gene TRBD1, 5 bases. V was trimmed by 3 bases and J by 0 bases, leaving 10 bases between them. The CDR3 sequence is 15 residues long. Germline values: CDR1 SGDLS, CDR2 YYNGEE. CDR3 DNA sequence: TGTGCCAGCAGCGATCGGGACTTCTCTGGAAACACCATATATTTT. Residues: CASSDRDFSGNTIYF.

This clone was seen a single time. The genes are TRBV5-8 and TRBJ2-7; TRBD2 aligns across 14 bases. The CDR3 is made up of 15 amino acids. Unmatched junction bases numbered 3, after V lost 3 bases and J lost 4 bases. Per germline, CDR1 SGHTS and CDR2 YDEGEE. In DNA form, the CDR3 reads TGTGCCAGCAGCTGGGGGACTAGCGGGGGATACGAGCAGTACTTC. Protein: CASSWGTSGGYEQYF.

A few counts support this clone. The chain is built from TRBV12-3 or TRBV12-4 and TRBJ1-6, with D tentatively TRBD1 (5 bases). Trimming removed 5 bases from V and 7 bases from J, with 9 bases in between. The CDR3 loop spans 13 amino acids. In DNA form, the CDR3 reads TGTGCCAGCAGTACAGGATTCAATTCACCCCTCCACTTT. Its protein is CASSTGFNSPLHF.

This rearrangement joins TRBV19 to TRBJ2-5, with TRBD1 identical over 7 bases. The CDR3 runs to 14 residues. In germline, CDR1 is LNHDA, CDR2 SQIVND (reference sequence). V dropped 0 bases and J dropped 9; count of bases not matched to a gene: 7. Here the CDR3 reads CASSIEGGLTPQYF. In DNA, the CDR3 is TGTGCCAGTAGTATAGAAGGGGGCCTGACTCCCCAGTACTTC.

V usage is TRBV27 and J usage is TRBJ2-3; 7 bases map to TRBD2. V lost 4 bases, J lost 2 bases, and 9 bases stayed unmatched. The CDR3 runs to 16 residues. In germline, CDR1 is MNHEY, CDR2 SMNVEV (reference sequence). CDR3 region: CASSSRTRSITDTQYF. CDR3 nucleotides: TGTGCCAGCAGTTCTCGGACTAGAAGCATCACAGATACGCAGTATTTT.

The chain joins TRBV2 to TRBJ1-2; a weak D match, TRBD1 (6 bases). This CDR3 comprises 15 residues. CDR1 is SNHLY and CDR2 is FYNNEI in the germline V gene. Trimming pared 6 bases from V and 0 bases from J, leaving 14 bases between. The CDR3 loop is CASSPWDITNYGYTF. CDR3 DNA sequence: TGTGCCAGCAGCCCCTGGGACATTACTAACTATGGCTACACCTTC.